Listed below are T cell receptor beta chains from one sample, sequenced in a study of OX40 agonist ivuxolimab in advanced cancers. The table came from immunoSEQ multiplex PCR; TCRdb's copy has only in-frame clones and leaves some out. Of fewer than 100,000 clones detected, 80% to 90% appear once; the ten largest clones hold under 0.8%. The starting material was CD4+ or CD8+ T cells sorted from blood, obtained in a trial of the OX40 agonist ivuxolimab. All receptors come from an adult with an advanced solid tumor such as melanoma, head and neck, liver or kidney cancer. Both conserved end residues are part of each CDR3. The D gene is left open where the match is weak. For some rows the clone size is stated as once, few or many, or as a class when expanded; others skip it.

clone_size d_call j_call v_call cdr3_aa cdr3_nt
. . TRBJ2-1 TRBV6-4 CASSGSGRGEQFF TGTGCCAGCAGTGGTTCGGGGAGAGGTGAGCAGTTCTTC
. TRBD1 TRBJ2-5 TRBV18 CASSPPGQIQETQYF TGTGCCAGCTCACCACCGGGACAGATACAAGAGACCCAGTACTTC
. TRBD1 TRBJ1-2 TRBV27 CASSPIGTGGSGYTF TGTGCCAGCAGCCCAATAGGGACAGGGGGCTCAGGCTACACCTTC
. . TRBJ2-4 TRBV6-1 CASSTVNLAKNIQYF TGTGCCAGCAGTACAGTAAATCTAGCCAAAAACATTCAGTACTTC
once . TRBJ1-1 TRBV7-9 CASSLAGASAEAFF TGTGCCAGCAGCTTAGCAGGGGCATCGGCTGAAGCTTTCTTT
. TRBD1 TRBJ2-5 TRBV11-1 CASSQGTGMGETQYF TGTGCCAGCAGCCAAGGGACAGGGATGGGGGAGACCCAGTACTTC
. TRBD1 TRBJ1-2 TRBV29-1 CSVGDRGNGYTF TGCAGCGTGGGGGACAGGGGGAATGGCTACACCTTC
. . TRBJ2-3 TRBV7-3 CASSWRGGERTDTQYF TGTGCCAGCAGCTGGAGAGGCGGGGAGCGCACAGATACGCAGTATTTT
once TRBD2 TRBJ2-2 TRBV2 CASSVLAGGPRVGELFF TGTGCCAGCAGTGTTCTAGCGGGAGGGCCGCGGGTCGGGGAGCTGTTTTTT
. TRBD2 TRBJ2-1 TRBV6-1 CATRRLAGPNEQFF TGTGCCACCCGGAGACTAGCGGGTCCCAATGAGCAGTTCTTC
. . TRBJ2-3 TRBV18 CASRISDTQYF TGTGCCAGCCGTATAAGCGATACGCAGTATTTT
. TRBD1 TRBJ2-7 TRBV5-1 CASSGGQGATHEQYF TGCGCCAGCAGCGGTGGACAGGGGGCGACGCACGAGCAGTACTTC
once . TRBJ2-2 TRBV28 CASRGRDSNTGELFF TGTGCCAGCAGGGGCAGGGACTCGAACACCGGGGAGCTGTTTTTT
. . TRBJ2-7 TRBV19 CASSHPVSGYEQYF TGTGCCAGTAGTCATCCGGTGAGTGGGTACGAGCAGTACTTC
. . TRBJ2-5 TRBV18 CASSPGETQYF TGTGCCAGCTCACCGGGGGAGACCCAGTACTTC
. . TRBJ2-7 TRBV7-6 CASSQNEPYEQYF TGTGCCAGCAGCCAAAATGAGCCCTACGAGCAGTACTTC
. . TRBJ2-7 TRBV28 CASSRGTTHSYEQYF TGTGCCAGCAGTCGCGGGACAACACATTCCTACGAGCAGTACTTC
. TRBD2 TRBJ2-5 TRBV27 CASSLWGGETQYF TGTGCCAGCAGTTTATGGGGAGGGGAGACCCAGTACTTC
. . TRBJ2-1 TRBV11-3 CASSLGQVNEQFF TGTGCCAGCAGCTTAGGACAGGTCAATGAGCAGTTCTTC
. TRBD1 TRBJ2-5 TRBV7-9 CASSRTGSRETQYF TGTGCCAGCAGCCGGACAGGGTCGCGGGAGACCCAGTACTTC
. TRBD1 TRBJ1-3 TRBV5-4 CASSLVHMDRERGNTIYF TGTGCCAGCAGCTTGGTACATATGGACAGGGAAAGGGGAAACACCATATATTTT
. . TRBJ2-2 TRBV19 CATNRNTGELFF TGTGCCACTAACAGGAACACCGGGGAGCTGTTTTTT
. TRBD2 TRBJ2-6 TRBV28 CASSGIMGGSSGANVLTF TGTGCCAGCAGCGGAATAATGGGCGGGAGCTCTGGGGCCAACGTCCTGACTTTC
. . TRBJ1-2 TRBV11-2 CASSSGQRIDNGYTF TGTGCCAGCAGCTCGGGACAACGAATTGACAATGGCTACACCTTC
. . TRBJ1-2 TRBV4-2 CASSQDQGAPNYGYTF TGTGCCAGCAGCCAAGATCAAGGGGCCCCTAACTATGGCTACACCTTC
. . TRBJ2-2 TRBV21-1 CASSGRDRATGELFF TGTGCCAGCAGCGGGCGGGACAGGGCCACCGGGGAGCTGTTTTTT
. TRBD1 TRBJ1-5 TRBV5-1 CASSFTGQGNQPQHF TGCGCCAGCAGCTTCACGGGACAGGGAAATCAGCCCCAGCATTTT
. . TRBJ1-6 TRBV6-5 CASSYQRNSPLHF TGTGCCAGCAGTTATCAAAGGAATTCACCCCTCCACTTT
. . TRBJ2-2 TRBV19 CASQGRVGELFF TGTGCCAGTCAGGGTAGGGTCGGGGAGCTGTTTTTT
. . TRBJ2-7 TRBV7-2 CASSLVGQGNPEQYF TGTGCCAGCAGCTTAGTTGGGCAGGGAAACCCCGAGCAGTACTTC
few . TRBJ1-6 TRBV5-1 CASSLRGGNNSPLHF TGCGCCAGCAGCTTGCGGGGGGGAAATAATTCACCCCTCCACTTT
. TRBD1 TRBJ2-1 TRBV5-1 CASSLEGAYEQFF TGCGCCAGCAGCTTGGAGGGGGCGTATGAGCAGTTCTTC
. TRBD1 TRBJ1-5 TRBV10-2 CASSDRQGFPRQPQHF TGCGCCAGCAGCGACCGACAGGGGTTCCCCCGGCAGCCCCAGCATTTT
. TRBD1 TRBJ1-1 TRBV7-2 CASTRGAGGNTEAFF TGTGCCAGCACGAGGGGAGCAGGGGGCAACACTGAAGCTTTCTTT
many . TRBJ1-2 TRBV30 CAWTSWWGGYTF TGTGCCTGGACCTCATGGTGGGGTGGCTACACCTTC
. . TRBJ2-2 TRBV28 CASSFTRTGELFF TGTGCCAGCAGTTTTACGAGAACCGGGGAGCTGTTTTTT
. . TRBJ1-2 TRBV30 CAWNREAGNYGYTF TGTGCCTGGAACAGGGAAGCCGGGAACTATGGCTACACCTTC
. TRBD2 TRBJ2-3 TRBV19 CGSGLGGTDTQYF TGTGGCTCGGGACTAGGAGGCACAGATACGCAGTATTTT
. TRBD1 TRBJ1-4 TRBV5-5 CASSLVQGDEKLFF TGTGCCAGCAGCTTGGTCCAGGGGGACGAAAAACTGTTTTTT
. . TRBJ2-7 TRBV29-1 CSVEIHGQNYEQYF TGCAGCGTAGAAATTCATGGACAGAACTACGAGCAGTACTTC
. . TRBJ1-4 TRBV5-1 CASRNNPSQMMKLFF TGCGCCAGCAGGAATAACCCCTCACAGATGATGAAACTGTTTTTT
. TRBD1 TRBJ2-3 TRBV5-1 CASSSGQGAGSTDTQYF TGCGCCAGCAGCTCGGGACAGGGGGCTGGTAGTACAGATACGCAGTATTTT
. . TRBJ1-1 TRBV19 CASSMRRDTEAFF TGTGCCAGTAGTATGAGGCGCGACACTGAAGCTTTCTTT
. . TRBJ2-5 TRBV5-6 CASSYLETQYF TGTGCCAGCAGCTATTTAGAGACCCAGTACTTC
. . TRBJ1-2 TRBV10-3 CAISVVANYGYTF TGTGCCATCAGTGTGGTGGCTAACTATGGCTACACCTTC
once . TRBJ1-5 TRBV19 CASSIWSGRNQPQHF TGTGCCAGTAGTATTTGGTCAGGACGCAATCAGCCCCAGCATTTT
. TRBD1 TRBJ1-3 TRBV4-1 CASSLSPQQGAGNTIYF TGCGCCAGCAGCCTAAGCCCGCAACAGGGGGCGGGAAACACCATATATTTT
. . TRBJ1-1 TRBV10-3 CAISGTSQRDTEAFF TGTGCCATCAGTGGGACCAGTCAGCGCGACACTGAAGCTTTCTTT
. . TRBJ2-3 TRBV4-3 CASSQMSWADTQYF TGCGCCAGCAGCCAGATGAGTTGGGCAGATACGCAGTATTTT
once . TRBJ1-1 TRBV21-1 CASPGIGEAFF TGTGCCAGCCCCGGTATTGGTGAAGCTTTCTTT
. . TRBJ2-2 TRBV4-3 CASSYSTLAGGTGELFF TGCGCCAGCAGCTACAGCACCCTGGCTGGGGGCACCGGGGAGCTGTTTTTT
. . TRBJ2-4 TRBV27 CASRLGGGKNIQYF TGTGCCAGCAGGCTAGGAGGGGGAAAAAACATTCAGTACTTC
. . TRBJ2-2 TRBV6-5 CASSWYGANTGELFF TGTGCCAGCAGTTGGTACGGGGCGAACACCGGGGAGCTGTTTTTT
. . TRBJ2-1 TRBV5-1 CASQRGESYNEQFF TGCGCCAGCCAAAGAGGGGAGTCCTACAATGAGCAGTTCTTC
few TRBD1 TRBJ1-2 TRBV7-2 CASSPTGGVGYGYTF TGTGCCAGCAGCCCGACAGGGGGCGTCGGCTATGGCTACACCTTC
. . TRBJ2-3 TRBV28 CASSLLGSTDTQYF TGTGCCAGCAGTTTACTAGGCAGTACAGATACGCAGTATTTT
. . TRBJ2-3 TRBV2 CASSYSGLTDTQYF TGTGCCAGCAGTTATAGCGGCCTCACAGATACGCAGTATTTT
many TRBD1 TRBJ2-7 TRBV5-6 CASSSGQTPEQYF TGTGCCAGCAGCTCGGGACAGACCCCCGAGCAGTACTTC